The following is a T cell receptor beta chain sequence with its context. The target antigen is unknown. An end of the junction does not agree with germline; a read error may underlie this. Germline V gene sequence: CDR1 MDHEN, CDR2 SYDVKM. The CDR3 has 18 residues. The data were taken from a study of tumor-infiltrating lymphocytes in primary liver carcinoma. Study-level background: Tumor staging was T1-T3 N0M0; sizes spanned about 4.2 to 11 cm across.

Notes on the study in general: Tumor-adjacent and tumor-blood pairs overlapped less than tumor region pairs did.

Bulk tissue was left unsorted, and RNA and DNA were co-extracted from about 20-30 mg of it. Patients underwent surgical resection for primary liver carcinoma. There were over 85% viable tumor cells in every single sample of tumor. TCR beta cDNA was prepared out of roughly 500 ng total RNA by means of a constant-region primer. What produced the TCR beta libraries was three nested multiplex PCR rounds using slightly modified ARM-PCR. Investigators reported that the first two PCR rounds, at 10 cycles each, used TRBV1-TRBV30 forward primers with a C-beta reverse primer. TCRdb independently ran MiXCR on the multiplex PCR reads; one entry per CDR3 protein. The table records roughly 80,000 distinct CDR3 sequences, more than 65% of them present only once.

This TCR derives from a man aged 40-50 years with primary liver carcinoma and hepatitis B virus infection. The chain combines TRBV28 with TRBJ2-2; 8 nucleotides agree with TRBD2. The sequenced sample consisted of liver tumor tissue from sampling region 1. Noted subset: tumor region T1, superior pole. CDR3 protein: CARSFDRAGAPNTGELFF. CDR3 in DNA: TGTGCCAGGAGTTTCGACCGAGCGGGAGCCCCGAACACCGGGGAGCTGTTTTTT.